This passage covers 14 T cell receptor beta chains from one sample sequenced in a study of cytomegalovirus exposure and HLA in healthy donors. Use of 60 Vbeta and 13 Jbeta primers characterized the PCR. Repertoires were generated with immunoSEQ multiplex PCR, while TCRdb's copy carries only in-frame clones and drops some. The sample has about 94,000 clones; more than 65% are singletons. The sample consisted of PBMCs. The receptors shown here come from a human donor in good health.

The chain links TRBV28 to TRBJ2-1, with 8 bases matching TRBD2. V lost 7 bases, J lost 4 bases, and 3 bases stayed unmatched. CDR3 length equals 13 residues. CDR1 MDHEN and CDR2 SYDVKM come from the germline V gene. CDR3 protein: CASTTSDYNEQFF. In DNA form, the CDR3 reads TGTGCCAGCACGACTAGCGATTACAATGAGCAGTTCTTC.

The chain has TRBV25-1 and TRBJ2-7; the match to TRBD1 covers 7 bases. The CDR3 runs to 14 residues. Trimming took 5 bases from V and 4 from J; bases not matched to a gene: 8. CDR1 MGHDK and CDR2 SYGVNS come from the germline V gene. CDR3 amino acids: CASSTRTGRYEQYF. The CDR3 nucleotides read TGTGCCAGCAGTACTCGGACAGGTCGTTACGAGCAGTACTTC.

The chain has TRBV27 and TRBJ2-3; D remains unclear. The V end lost 8 bases, the J end lost 9 bases, and 6 bases lay between the germline ends. The length of the CDR3 is 9 residues. The germline CDR1 and CDR2 sequences are MNHEY and SMNVEV (reference sequence). The CDR3 here is CASGQTQYF. The CDR3 DNA reads as TGTGCCAGCGGCCAAACGCAGTATTTT.

J is TRBJ2-4 and V is TRBV6-6, with 7 nucleotides matching TRBD2. This CDR3 contains 14 residues. CDR1 MNHNY and CDR2 SVGAGI come from the germline V gene (reference sequence). With V trimmed by 11 bases and J by 3 bases, 10 bases remained unmatched. The CDR3 loop reads CAGAGQRDKNIQYF. The CDR3 region has the DNA TGTGCCGGCGCGGGGCAGCGGGACAAAAACATTCAGTACTTC.

This chain links TRBV7-8 with TRBJ1-2, with D unclear. V lost 1 base and J 2 bases, leaving 8 bases between the germline ends. CDR1 SGHVS and CDR2 FQNEAQ come from the germline V gene. The CDR3 covers 14 residues. Written as DNA, the CDR3 is TGTGCCAGCAGCTTAGGAGCGGTGAACTATGGCTACACCTTC. Translation gives CASSLGAVNYGYTF.

The J gene is TRBJ2-7, the V gene TRBV5-4, with TRBD1 identical over 9 bases. Trimming cost V 4 bases and J 3 bases; bases outside gene matches: 8. Germline loops: CDR1 SGHNT, CDR2 YYREEE (reference sequence). The CDR3 has 15 residues. For the CDR3, the DNA is TGTGCCAGCAGCGCACCGGGACAGGGAGTCTACGAGCAGTACTTC. This encodes CASSAPGQGVYEQYF. The variable domain in full, completed from reference TRBV5-4 and TRBJ2-7, reads ETGVTQSPTHLIKTRGQQVTLRCSSQSGHNTVSWYQQALGQGPQFIFQYYREEENGRGNFPPRFSGLQFPNYSSELNVNALELDDSALYLCASSAPGQGVYEQYFGPGTRLTVT.

The V call is TRBV28, the J call TRBJ2-7; 10 nucleotides match TRBD1. Looked up from germline, CDR1 is MDHEN and CDR2 is SYDVKM. The CDR3 is made up of 15 amino acids. Germline trimming cut 2 bases from V and 6 bases from J; bases unmatched to any gene: 7. The CDR3 DNA is TGTGCCAGCAGTTTACGGGACAGGGGCCGGGGCGAGCAGTACTTC. Its protein is CASSLRDRGRGEQYF.

V gene TRBV7-2 combines with J gene TRBJ2-5; D unresolved. V was pared by 1 base and J by 5 bases, with 17 bases between. Per germline, CDR1 SGHTA and CDR2 FQGNSA. The CDR3 contains 16 residues. CDR3 region: CASSLVETTLWETQYF. The DNA of the CDR3 is TGTGCCAGCAGCTTAGTGGAAACTACTTTATGGGAGACCCAGTACTTC.

This clone was detected only once. This chain's CDR3 is CASSPRVSRETQYF. The CDR3 DNA is TGTGCCAGCAGCCCTCGAGTGTCGCGAGAGACCCAGTACTTC. V gene TRBV7-8 combines with J gene TRBJ2-5; no definite D call. CDR1 is SGHVS, CDR2 FQNEAQ, per germline. The CDR3 spans 14 residues. Trimming stripped 5 bases from V and 4 bases from J, with 14 bases between. Supplemented by reference TRBV7-8 and TRBJ2-5, the full variable domain reads GAGVSQSPRYKVAKRGQDVALRCDPISGHVSLFWYQQALGQGPEFLTYFQNEAQLDKSGLPSDRFFAERPEGSVSTLKIQRTQQEDSAVYLCASSPRVSRETQYFGPGTRLLVL.

This rearrangement joins TRBV6-1 to TRBJ1-3; the D is unclear. The CDR3 has 10 residues. The germline CDR1 and CDR2 sequences are MNHNS and SASEGT. Trimming took 8 bases from V and 5 from J, leaving 4 bases between them. The DNA for the CDR3 is TGTGCCAGCTATAGAAACACCATATATTTT. Its translation is CASYRNTIYF.

The rearrangement joins TRBV9 to TRBJ1-1, with D unresolved. There are 13 residues in the CDR3. CDR1 and CDR2 from the germline V gene are SGDLS and YYNGEE. Trimming left V 0 bases short and J 0 bases short, with 3 bases between. The CDR3 coding sequence is TGTGCCAGCAGCGTAGACTTGAACACTGAAGCTTTCTTT. Translating it yields CASSVDLNTEAFF.

This clone showed up just a few times. The chain couples TRBV4-1 to TRBJ1-1; no clear D gene. Trimming took off 3 bases at V and 1 base at J, with 6 bases between the two ends. Germline V gene data show CDR1 as MGHRA and CDR2 as YSYEKL. This CDR3 is 13 amino acids long. The CDR3 DNA reads as TGCGCCAGCAGCCAGACGGGGAACACTGAAGCTTTCTTT. Protein: CASSQTGNTEAFF.

The V and J genes are TRBV6-6 and TRBJ2-5; a possible D gene is TRBD2 (6 bases). V shed 0 bases and J shed 5 bases, with 10 bases lying between them. The CDR3 contains 14 residues. Germline V CDR1 and CDR2: MNHNY, SVGAGI (reference sequence). Here the CDR3 reads CASSYSIGGETQYF. CDR3 in DNA: TGTGCCAGCAGTTACTCGATTGGGGGGGAGACCCAGTACTTC.

This chain links TRBV27 with TRBJ2-7, with D perhaps TRBD1 (6 bases). Trimming removed 0 bases at V and 3 bases at J, with 12 bases between. The length of the CDR3 is 15 residues. Germline lookup yields CDR1 MNHEY and CDR2 SMNVEV (reference sequence). CDR3 protein: CASSLSRTGIYEQYF. The CDR3 DNA reads TGTGCCAGCAGTTTATCGCGCACAGGGATCTACGAGCAGTACTTC.